The clone carrying this TCR beta chain was observed a handful of times. Its antigen remains unknown. With a J-beta primer mix and a sample-barcoded 5' primer, a second PCR ran roughly 6 to 11 cycles. Template switching added a 12-random-nucleotide identifier to every cDNA molecule. From the 5' RACE reads, TCRdb called clonotypes with MiXCR, one entry per CDR3 protein. The repertoire holds roughly 2 million distinct CDR3 sequences, around half seen once, with 2.1% in the top ten. Germline V gene data show CDR1 as MNHEY and CDR2 as SVGEGT. With V trimmed by 5 bases and J by 5 bases, 6 bases remained unmatched. The CDR3 runs 15 residues. This entry comes from a study of blood T cells in healthy people across ages. Regarding the study as a whole: Strong correlation existed between TCR beta diversity and naive T cell percentage.

Material for sequencing was blood. The rearrangement links TRBV6-2 or TRBV6-3 to TRBJ2-1, with 10 bases fitting TRBD2. This clonotype was sampled from a middle-aged woman in good health. The CDR3 reads CASSGLSGGHNEQFF. In DNA, the CDR3 is TGTGCCAGCAGTGGGCTTAGCGGGGGGCACAATGAGCAGTTCTTC.